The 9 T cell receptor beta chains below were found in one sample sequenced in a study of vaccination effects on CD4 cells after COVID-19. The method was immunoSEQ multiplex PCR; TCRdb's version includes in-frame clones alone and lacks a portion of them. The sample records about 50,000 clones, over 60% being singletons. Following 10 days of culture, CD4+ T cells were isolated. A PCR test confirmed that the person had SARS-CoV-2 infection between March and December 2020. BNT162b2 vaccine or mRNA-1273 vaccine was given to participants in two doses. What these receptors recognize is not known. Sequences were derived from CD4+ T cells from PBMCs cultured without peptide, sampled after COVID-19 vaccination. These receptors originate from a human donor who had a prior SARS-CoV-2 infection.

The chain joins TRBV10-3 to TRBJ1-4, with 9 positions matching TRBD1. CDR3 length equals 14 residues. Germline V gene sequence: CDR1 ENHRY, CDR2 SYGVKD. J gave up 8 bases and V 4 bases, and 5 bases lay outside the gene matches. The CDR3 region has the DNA TGTGCCATCAGTGGCGGGACAGGGAACGAAAAACTGTTTTTT. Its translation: CAISGGTGNEKLFF.

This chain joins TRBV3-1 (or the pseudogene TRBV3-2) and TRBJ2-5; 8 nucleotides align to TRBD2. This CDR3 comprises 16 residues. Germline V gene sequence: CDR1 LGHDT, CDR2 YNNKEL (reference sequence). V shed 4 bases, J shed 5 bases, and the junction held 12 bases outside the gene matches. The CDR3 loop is CASSLSGESPQETQYF. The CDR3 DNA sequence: TGTGCCAGCAGCCTTAGCGGGGAAAGCCCTCAGGAGACCCAGTACTTC.

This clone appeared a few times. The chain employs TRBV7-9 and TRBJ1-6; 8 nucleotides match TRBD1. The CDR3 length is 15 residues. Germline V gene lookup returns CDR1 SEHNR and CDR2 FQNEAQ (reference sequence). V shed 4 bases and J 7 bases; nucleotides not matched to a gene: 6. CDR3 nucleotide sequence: TGTGCCAGCAGCTCCGAGACAGGGGTAAATTCACCCCTCCACTTT. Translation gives CASSSETGVNSPLHF. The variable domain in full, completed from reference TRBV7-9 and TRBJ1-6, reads DTGVSQNPRHKITKRGQNVTFRCDPISEHNRLYWYRQTLGQGPEFLTYFQNEAQLEKSRLLSDRFSAERPKGSFSTLEIQRTEQGDSAMYLCASSSETGVNSPLHFGNGTRLTVT.

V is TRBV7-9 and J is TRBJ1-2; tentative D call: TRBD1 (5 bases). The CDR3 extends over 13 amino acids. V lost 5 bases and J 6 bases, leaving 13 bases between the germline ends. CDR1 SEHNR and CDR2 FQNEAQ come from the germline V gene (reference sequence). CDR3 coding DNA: TGTGCCAGCAGCCCAAGGGGTAAGGATGGCTACACCTTC. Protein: CASSPRGKDGYTF.

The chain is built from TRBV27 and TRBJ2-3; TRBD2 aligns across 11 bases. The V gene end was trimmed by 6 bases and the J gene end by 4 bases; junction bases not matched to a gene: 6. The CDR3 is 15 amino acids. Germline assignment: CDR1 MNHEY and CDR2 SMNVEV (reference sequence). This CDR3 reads CASSRLAGLADTQYF. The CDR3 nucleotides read TGTGCCAGCAGCAGACTAGCGGGACTCGCAGATACGCAGTATTTT.

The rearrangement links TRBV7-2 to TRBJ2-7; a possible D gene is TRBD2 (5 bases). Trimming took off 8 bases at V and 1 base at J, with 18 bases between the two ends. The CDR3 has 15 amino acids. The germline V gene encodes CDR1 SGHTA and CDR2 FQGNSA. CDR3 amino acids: CASAVPTRRSYEQYF. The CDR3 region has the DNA TGTGCCAGCGCTGTCCCAACTAGAAGGTCCTACGAGCAGTACTTC.

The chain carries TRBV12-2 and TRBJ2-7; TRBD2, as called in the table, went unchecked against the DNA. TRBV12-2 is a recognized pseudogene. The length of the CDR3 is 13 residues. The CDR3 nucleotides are TGTGCAACCCCTGTCTCCTCTTCCTACGAGCAGTACTTC. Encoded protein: CATPVSSSYEQYF.

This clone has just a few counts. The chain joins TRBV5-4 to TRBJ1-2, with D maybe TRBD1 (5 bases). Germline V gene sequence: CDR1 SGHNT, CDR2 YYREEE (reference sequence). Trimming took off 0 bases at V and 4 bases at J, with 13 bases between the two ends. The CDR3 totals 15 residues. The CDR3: CASSLAAGMIYGYTF. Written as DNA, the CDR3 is TGTGCCAGCAGCTTGGCCGCAGGGATGATCTATGGCTACACCTTC.

The CDR3 spells CASSFDGGHGQPQHF. The CDR3 coding sequence is TGTGCCAGCAGCTTCGACGGGGGGCACGGACAGCCCCAGCATTTT. The rearrangement uses TRBV5-4 and TRBJ1-5; D might be TRBD1 (6 bases). Trimming pared 2 bases from V and 7 bases from J, leaving 16 bases between. This CDR3 spans 15 amino acids. The germline V gene encodes CDR1 SGHNT and CDR2 YYREEE (reference sequence).